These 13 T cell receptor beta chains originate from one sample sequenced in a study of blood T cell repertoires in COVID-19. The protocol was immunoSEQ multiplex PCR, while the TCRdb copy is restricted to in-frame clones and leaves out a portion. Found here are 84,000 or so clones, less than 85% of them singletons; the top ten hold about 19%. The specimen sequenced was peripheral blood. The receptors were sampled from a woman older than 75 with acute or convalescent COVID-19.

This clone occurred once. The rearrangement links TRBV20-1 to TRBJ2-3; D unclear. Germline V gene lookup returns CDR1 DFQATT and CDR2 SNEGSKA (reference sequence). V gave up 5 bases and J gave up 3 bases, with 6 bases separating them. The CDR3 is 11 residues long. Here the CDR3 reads CSAAVTDTQYF. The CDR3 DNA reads TGCAGTGCTGCAGTGACAGATACGCAGTATTTT.

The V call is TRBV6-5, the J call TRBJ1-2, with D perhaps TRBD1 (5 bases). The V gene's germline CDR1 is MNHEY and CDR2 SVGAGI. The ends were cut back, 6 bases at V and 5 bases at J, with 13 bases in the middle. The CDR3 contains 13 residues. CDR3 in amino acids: CASRLDRVYGYTF. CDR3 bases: TGTGCCAGCAGGCTAGACAGAGTATATGGCTACACCTTC.

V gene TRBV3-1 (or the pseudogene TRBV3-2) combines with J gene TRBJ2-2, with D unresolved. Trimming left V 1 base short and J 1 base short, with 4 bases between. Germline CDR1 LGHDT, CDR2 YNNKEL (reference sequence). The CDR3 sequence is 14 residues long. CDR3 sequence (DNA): TGTGCCAGCAGCCAAGCGGGGAACACCGGGGAGCTGTTTTTT. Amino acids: CASSQAGNTGELFF.

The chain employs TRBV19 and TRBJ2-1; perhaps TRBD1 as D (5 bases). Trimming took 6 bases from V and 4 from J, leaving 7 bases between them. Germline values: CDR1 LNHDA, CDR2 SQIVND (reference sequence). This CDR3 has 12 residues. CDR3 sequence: CASRDSYNEQFF. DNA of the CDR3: TGTGCCAGTAGAGACAGTTACAATGAGCAGTTCTTC.

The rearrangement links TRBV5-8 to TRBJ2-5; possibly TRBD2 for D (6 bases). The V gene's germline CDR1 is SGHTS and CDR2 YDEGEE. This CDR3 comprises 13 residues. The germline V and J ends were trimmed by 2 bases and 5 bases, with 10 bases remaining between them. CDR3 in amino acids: CASSLGGVETQYF. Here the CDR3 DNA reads TGTGCCAGCAGCTTAGGAGGGGTCGAGACCCAGTACTTC.

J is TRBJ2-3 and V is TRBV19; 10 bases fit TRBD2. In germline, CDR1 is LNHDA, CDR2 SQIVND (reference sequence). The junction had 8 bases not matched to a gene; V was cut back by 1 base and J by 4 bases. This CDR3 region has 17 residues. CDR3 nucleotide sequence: TGTGCCAGTAGTATAGCCCCTCTAGCGGGAGTTGCAGATACGCAGTATTTT. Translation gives CASSIAPLAGVADTQYF.

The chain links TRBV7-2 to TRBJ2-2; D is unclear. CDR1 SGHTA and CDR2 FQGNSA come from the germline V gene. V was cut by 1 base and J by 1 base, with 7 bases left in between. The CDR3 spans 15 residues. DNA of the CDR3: TGTGCCAGCAGCTTAGTTCAGAAGAACACCGGGGAGCTGTTTTTT. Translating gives CASSLVQKNTGELFF.

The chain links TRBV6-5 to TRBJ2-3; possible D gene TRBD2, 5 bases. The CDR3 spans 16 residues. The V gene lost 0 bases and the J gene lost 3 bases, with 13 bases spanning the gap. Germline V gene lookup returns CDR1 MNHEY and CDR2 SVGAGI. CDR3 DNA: TGTGCCAGCAGTTACTCTCGTGGGCCGGGAACAGATACGCAGTATTTT. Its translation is CASSYSRGPGTDTQYF.

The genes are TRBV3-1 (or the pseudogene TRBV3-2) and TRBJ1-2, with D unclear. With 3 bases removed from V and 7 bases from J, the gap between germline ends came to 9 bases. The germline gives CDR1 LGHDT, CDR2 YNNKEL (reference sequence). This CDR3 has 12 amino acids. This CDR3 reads CASSHEPTGYTF. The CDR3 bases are TGTGCCAGCAGCCACGAGCCAACTGGCTACACCTTC.

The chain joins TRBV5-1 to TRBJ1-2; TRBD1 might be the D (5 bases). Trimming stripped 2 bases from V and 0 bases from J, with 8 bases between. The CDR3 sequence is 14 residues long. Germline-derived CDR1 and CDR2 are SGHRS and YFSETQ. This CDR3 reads CASSFQGANYGYTF. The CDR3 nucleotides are TGCGCCAGCAGCTTCCAAGGGGCTAACTATGGCTACACCTTC.

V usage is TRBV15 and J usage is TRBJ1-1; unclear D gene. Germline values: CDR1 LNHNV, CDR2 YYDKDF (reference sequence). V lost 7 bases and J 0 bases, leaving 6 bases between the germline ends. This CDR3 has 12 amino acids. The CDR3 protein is CATKTLNTEAFF. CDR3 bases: TGTGCCACCAAAACTTTGAACACTGAAGCTTTCTTT.

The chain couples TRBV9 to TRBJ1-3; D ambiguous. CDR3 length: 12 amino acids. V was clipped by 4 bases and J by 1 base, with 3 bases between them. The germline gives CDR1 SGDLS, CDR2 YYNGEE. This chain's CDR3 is CASSHSGNTIYF. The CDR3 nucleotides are TGTGCCAGCAGCCATTCTGGAAACACCATATATTTT.

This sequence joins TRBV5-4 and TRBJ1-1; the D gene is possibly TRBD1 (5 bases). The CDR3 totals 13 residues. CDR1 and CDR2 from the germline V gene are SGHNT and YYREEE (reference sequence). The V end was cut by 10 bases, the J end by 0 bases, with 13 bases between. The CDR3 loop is CAGGTGMNTEAFF. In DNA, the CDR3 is TGTGCCGGAGGGACGGGGATGAACACTGAAGCTTTCTTT. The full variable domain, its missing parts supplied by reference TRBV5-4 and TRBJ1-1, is ETGVTQSPTHLIKTRGQQVTLRCSSQSGHNTVSWYQQALGQGPQFIFQYYREEENGRGNFPPRFSGLQFPNYSSELNVNALELDDSALYLCAGGTGMNTEAFFGQGTRLTVV.